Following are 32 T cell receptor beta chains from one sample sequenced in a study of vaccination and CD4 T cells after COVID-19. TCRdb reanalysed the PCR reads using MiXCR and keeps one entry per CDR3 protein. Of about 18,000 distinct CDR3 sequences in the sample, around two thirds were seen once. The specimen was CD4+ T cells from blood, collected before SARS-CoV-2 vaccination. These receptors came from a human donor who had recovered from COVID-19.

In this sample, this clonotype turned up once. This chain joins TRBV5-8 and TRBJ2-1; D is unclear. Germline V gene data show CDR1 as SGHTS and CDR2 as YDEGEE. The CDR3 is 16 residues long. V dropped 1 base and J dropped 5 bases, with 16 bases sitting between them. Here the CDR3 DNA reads TGTGCCAGCAGCTTGTACATCGGTTTTATGGACAATGAGCAGTTCTTC. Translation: CASSLYIGFMDNEQFF.

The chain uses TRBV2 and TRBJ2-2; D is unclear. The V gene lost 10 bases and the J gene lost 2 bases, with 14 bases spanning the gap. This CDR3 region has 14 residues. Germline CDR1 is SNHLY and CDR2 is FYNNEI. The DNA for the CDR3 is TGTGCCACCGCGGCCGCAGCAAACACCGGGGAGCTGTTTTTT. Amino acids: CATAAAANTGELFF.

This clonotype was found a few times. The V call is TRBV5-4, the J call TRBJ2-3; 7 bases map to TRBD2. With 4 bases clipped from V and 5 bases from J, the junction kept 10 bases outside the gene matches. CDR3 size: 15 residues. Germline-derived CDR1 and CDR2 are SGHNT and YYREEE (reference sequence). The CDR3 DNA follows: TGTGCCAGCAGCCCCTCGGGCGGGAGCGTAGATACGCAGTATTTT. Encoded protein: CASSPSGGSVDTQYF.

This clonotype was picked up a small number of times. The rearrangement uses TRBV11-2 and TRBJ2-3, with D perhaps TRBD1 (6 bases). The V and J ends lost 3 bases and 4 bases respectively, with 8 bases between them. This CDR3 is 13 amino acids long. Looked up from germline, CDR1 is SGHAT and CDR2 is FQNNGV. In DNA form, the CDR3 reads TGTGCCAGCAGCTTTGAGGGGGCAGATACGCAGTATTTT. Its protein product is CASSFEGADTQYF. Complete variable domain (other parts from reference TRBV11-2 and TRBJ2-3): EAGVAQSPRYKIIEKRQSVAFWCNPISGHATLYWYQQILGQGPKLLIQFQNNGVVDDSQLPKDRFSAERLKGVDSTLKIQPAKLEDSAVYLCASSFEGADTQYFGPGTRLTVL.

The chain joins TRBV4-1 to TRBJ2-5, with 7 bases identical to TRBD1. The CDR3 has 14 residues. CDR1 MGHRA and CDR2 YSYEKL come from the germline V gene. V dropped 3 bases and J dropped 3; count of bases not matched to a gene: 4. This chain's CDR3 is CASSQPGTEETQYF. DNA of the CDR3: TGCGCCAGCAGCCAGCCCGGGACAGAAGAGACCCAGTACTTC.

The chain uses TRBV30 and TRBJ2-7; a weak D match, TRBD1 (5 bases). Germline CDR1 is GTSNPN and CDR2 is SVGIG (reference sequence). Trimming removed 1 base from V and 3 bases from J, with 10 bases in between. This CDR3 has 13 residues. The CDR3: CAWSEDTFYEQYF. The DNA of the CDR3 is TGTGCCTGGAGTGAGGACACTTTCTACGAGCAGTACTTC. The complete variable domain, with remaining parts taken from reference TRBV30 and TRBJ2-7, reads SQTIHQWPATLVQPVGSPLSLECTVEGTSNPNLYWYRQAAGRGLQLLFYSVGIGQISSEVPQNLSASRPQDRQFILSSKKLLLSDSGFYLCAWSEDTFYEQYFGPGTRLTVT.

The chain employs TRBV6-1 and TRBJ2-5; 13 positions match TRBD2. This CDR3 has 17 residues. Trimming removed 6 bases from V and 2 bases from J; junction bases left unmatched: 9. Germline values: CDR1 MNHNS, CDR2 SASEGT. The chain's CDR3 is CASSGLAGDQFQETQYF. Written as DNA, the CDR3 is TGTGCCAGCAGCGGACTAGCGGGGGACCAATTTCAAGAGACCCAGTACTTC.

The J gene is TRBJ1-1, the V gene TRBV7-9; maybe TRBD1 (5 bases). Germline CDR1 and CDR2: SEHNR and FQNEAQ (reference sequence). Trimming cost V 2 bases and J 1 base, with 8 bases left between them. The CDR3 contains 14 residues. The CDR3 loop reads CASSLLGGNTEAFF. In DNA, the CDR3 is TGTGCCAGCAGCTTATTGGGGGGGAACACTGAAGCTTTCTTT. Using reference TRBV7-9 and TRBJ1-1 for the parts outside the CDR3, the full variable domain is DTGVSQNPRHKITKRGQNVTFRCDPISEHNRLYWYRQTLGQGPEFLTYFQNEAQLEKSRLLSDRFSAERPKGSFSTLEIQRTEQGDSAMYLCASSLLGGNTEAFFGQGTRLTVV.

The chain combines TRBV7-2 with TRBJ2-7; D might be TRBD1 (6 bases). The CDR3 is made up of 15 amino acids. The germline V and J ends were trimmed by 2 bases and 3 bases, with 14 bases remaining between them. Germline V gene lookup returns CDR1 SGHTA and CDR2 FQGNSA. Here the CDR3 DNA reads TGTGCCAGCAGCTTATCTAAGGGGGTGGGCTACGAGCAGTACTTC. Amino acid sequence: CASSLSKGVGYEQYF.

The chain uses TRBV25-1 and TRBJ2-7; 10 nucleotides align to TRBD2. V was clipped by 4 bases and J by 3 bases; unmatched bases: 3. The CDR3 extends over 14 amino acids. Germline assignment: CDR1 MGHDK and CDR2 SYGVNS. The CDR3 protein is CASSVSGRHYEQYF. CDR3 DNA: TGTGCCAGCAGTGTTAGCGGGAGGCACTACGAGCAGTACTTC.

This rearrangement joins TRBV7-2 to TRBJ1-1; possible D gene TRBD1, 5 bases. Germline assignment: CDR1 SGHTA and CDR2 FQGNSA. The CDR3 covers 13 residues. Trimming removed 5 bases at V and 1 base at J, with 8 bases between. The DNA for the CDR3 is TGTGCCAGCAGCACCCAGGGGAACACTGAAGCTTTCTTT. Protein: CASSTQGNTEAFF. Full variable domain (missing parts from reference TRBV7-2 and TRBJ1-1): GAGVSQSPSNKVTEKGKDVELRCDPISGHTALYWYRQSLGQGLEFLIYFQGNSAPDKSGLPSDRFSAERTGGSVSTLTIQRTQQEDSAVYLCASSTQGNTEAFFGQGTRLTVV.

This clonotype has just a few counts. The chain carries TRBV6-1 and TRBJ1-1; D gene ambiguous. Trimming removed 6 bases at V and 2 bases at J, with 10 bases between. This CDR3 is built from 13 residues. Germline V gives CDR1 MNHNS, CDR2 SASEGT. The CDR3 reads CASRTPQNTEAFF. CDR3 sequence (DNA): TGTGCCAGCAGAACCCCACAAAACACTGAAGCTTTCTTT.

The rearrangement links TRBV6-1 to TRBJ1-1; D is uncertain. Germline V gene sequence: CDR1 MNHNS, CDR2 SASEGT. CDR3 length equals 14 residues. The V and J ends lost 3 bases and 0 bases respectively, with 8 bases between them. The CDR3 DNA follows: TGTGCCAGCAGTGATTTCCGGTTGAACACTGAAGCTTTCTTT. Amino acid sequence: CASSDFRLNTEAFF.

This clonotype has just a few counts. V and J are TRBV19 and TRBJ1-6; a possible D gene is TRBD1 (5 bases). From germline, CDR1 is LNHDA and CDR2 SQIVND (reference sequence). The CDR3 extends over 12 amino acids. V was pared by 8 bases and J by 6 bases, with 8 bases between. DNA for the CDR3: TGTGCCAGTCAGACAGTTAATTCACCCCTCCACTTT. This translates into CASQTVNSPLHF.

CDR3 nucleotide sequence: TGTGCCAGCAGTTACTCGAAGTGGGAGCGCGACTACGAGCAGTACTTC. It codes for CASSYSKWERDYEQYF. The genes are TRBV6-5 and TRBJ2-7; TRBD2 might be the D (5 bases). Looked up from germline, CDR1 is MNHEY and CDR2 is SVGAGI. This CDR3 has 16 residues. V lost 0 bases and J lost 3, with 15 bases in between.

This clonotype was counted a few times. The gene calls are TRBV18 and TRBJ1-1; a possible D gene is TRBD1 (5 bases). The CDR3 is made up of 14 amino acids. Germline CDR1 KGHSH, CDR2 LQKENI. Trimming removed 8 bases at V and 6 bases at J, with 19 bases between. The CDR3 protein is CASQDTRRGAEAFF. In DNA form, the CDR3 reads TGTGCCAGCCAGGATACTCGCCGGGGCGCTGAAGCTTTCTTT.

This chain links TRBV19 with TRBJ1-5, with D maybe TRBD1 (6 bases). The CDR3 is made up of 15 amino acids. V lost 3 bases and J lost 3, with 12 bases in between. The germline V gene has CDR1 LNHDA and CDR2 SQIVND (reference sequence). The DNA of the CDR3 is TGTGCCAGTAGTATCGGCAGGGGTCTCAATCAGCCCCAGCATTTT. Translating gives CASSIGRGLNQPQHF.

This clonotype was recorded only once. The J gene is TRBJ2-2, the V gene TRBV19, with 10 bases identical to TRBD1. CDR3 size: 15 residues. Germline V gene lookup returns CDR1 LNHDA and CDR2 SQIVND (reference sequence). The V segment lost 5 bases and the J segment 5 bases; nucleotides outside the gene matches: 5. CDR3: CASSPGQGMTGELFF. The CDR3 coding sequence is TGTGCCAGTAGTCCGGGACAGGGGATGACCGGGGAGCTGTTTTTT.

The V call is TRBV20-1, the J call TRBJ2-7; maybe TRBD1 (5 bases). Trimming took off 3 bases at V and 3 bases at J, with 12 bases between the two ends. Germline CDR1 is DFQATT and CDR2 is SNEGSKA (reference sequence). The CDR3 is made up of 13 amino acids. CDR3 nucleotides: TGCAGTGCTAGCCCCCAGGGTTACTACGAGCAGTACTTC. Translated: CSASPQGYYEQYF.

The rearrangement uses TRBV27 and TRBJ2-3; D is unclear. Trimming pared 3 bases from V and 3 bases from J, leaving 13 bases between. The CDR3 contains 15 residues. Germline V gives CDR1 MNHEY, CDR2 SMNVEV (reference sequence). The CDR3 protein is CASSFRALVTDTQYF. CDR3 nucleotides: TGTGCCAGCAGTTTTAGAGCGTTGGTGACAGATACGCAGTATTTT.

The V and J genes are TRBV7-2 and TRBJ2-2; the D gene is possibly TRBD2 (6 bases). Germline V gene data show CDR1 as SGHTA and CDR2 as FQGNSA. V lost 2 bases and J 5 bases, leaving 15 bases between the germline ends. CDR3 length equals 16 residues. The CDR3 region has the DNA TGTGCCAGCAGCTTAAGGTTCGGGGACTCGACCGGGGAGCTGTTTTTT. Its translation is CASSLRFGDSTGELFF.

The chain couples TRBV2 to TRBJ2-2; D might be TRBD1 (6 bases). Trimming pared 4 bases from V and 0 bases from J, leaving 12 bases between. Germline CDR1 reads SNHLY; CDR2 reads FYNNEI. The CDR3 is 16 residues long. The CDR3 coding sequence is TGTGCCAGCAGTGGCGGACAGAACGCGAACACCGGGGAGCTGTTTTTT. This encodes CASSGGQNANTGELFF.

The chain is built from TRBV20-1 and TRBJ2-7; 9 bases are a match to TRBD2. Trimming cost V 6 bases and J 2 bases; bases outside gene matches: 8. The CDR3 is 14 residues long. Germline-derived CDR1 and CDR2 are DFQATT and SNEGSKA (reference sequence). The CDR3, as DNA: TGCAGTGCGATTCGACTAGCGGCTACCTACGAGCAGTACTTC. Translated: CSAIRLAATYEQYF.

The CDR3 is CSARVRLGGTYNEQFF. The CDR3 DNA is TGCAGTGCTAGAGTCCGCCTGGGCGGAACCTACAATGAGCAGTTCTTC. The J gene is TRBJ2-1, the V gene TRBV20-1; D not certain. CDR1 and CDR2 (germline): DFQATT, SNEGSKA (reference sequence). The ends were cut back, 1 base at V and 2 bases at J, with 15 bases in the middle. The CDR3 is 16 residues long.

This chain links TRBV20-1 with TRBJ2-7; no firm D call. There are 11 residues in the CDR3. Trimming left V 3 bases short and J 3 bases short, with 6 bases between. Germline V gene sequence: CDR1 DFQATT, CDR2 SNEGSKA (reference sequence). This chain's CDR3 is CSASESYEQYF. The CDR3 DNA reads TGCAGTGCTAGCGAAAGCTACGAGCAGTACTTC.

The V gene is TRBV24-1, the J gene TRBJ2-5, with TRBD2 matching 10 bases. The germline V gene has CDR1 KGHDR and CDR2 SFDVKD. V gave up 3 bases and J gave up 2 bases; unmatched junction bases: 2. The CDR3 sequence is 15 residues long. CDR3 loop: CATSDSGRGQETQYF. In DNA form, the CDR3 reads TGTGCCACCAGTGATAGCGGGAGGGGACAAGAGACCCAGTACTTC.

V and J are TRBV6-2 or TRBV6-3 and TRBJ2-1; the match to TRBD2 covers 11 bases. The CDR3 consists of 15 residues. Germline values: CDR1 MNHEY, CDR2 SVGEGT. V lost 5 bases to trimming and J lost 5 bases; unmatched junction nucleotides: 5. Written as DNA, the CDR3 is TGTGCCAGCAGTATTAGCGGGAGGGTTCACAATGAGCAGTTCTTC. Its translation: CASSISGRVHNEQFF.

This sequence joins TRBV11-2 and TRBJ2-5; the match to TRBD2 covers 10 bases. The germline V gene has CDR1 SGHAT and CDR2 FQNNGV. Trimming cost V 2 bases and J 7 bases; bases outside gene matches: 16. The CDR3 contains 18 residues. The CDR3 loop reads CASSLSSGSSVRFGTQYF. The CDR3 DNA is TGTGCCAGCAGCTTATCTAGCGGGAGTTCAGTCCGGTTCGGGACCCAGTACTTC. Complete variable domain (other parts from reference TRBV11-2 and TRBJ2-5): EAGVAQSPRYKIIEKRQSVAFWCNPISGHATLYWYQQILGQGPKLLIQFQNNGVVDDSQLPKDRFSAERLKGVDSTLKIQPAKLEDSAVYLCASSLSSGSSVRFGTQYFGPGTRLLVL.

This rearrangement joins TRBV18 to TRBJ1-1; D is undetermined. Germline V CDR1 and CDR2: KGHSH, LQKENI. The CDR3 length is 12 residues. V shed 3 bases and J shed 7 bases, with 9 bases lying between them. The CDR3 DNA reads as TGTGCCAGCTCACCCAGACCGATTGAAGCTTTCTTT. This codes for CASSPRPIEAFF. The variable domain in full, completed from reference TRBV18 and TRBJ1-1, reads NAGVMQNPRHLVRRRGQEARLRCSPMKGHSHVYWYRQLPEEGLKFMVYLQKENIIDESGMPKERFSAEFPKEGPSILRIQQVVRGDSAAYFCASSPRPIEAFFGQGTRLTVV.

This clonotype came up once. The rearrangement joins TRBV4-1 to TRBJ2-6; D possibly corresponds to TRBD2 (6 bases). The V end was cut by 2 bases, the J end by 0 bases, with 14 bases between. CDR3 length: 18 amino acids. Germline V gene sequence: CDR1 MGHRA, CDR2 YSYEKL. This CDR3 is CASSQRLARSSGANVLTF. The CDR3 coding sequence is TGCGCCAGCAGCCAAAGGCTAGCGAGAAGCTCTGGGGCCAACGTCCTGACTTTC.

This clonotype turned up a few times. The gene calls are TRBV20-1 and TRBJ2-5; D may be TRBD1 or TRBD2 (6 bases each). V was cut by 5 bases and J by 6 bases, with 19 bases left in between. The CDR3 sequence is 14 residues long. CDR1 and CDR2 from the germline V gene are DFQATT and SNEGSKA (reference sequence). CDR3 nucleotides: TGCAGTGCTCTCCCGGGGGCCGGGAAAAAGACCCAGTACTTC. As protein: CSALPGAGKKTQYF.

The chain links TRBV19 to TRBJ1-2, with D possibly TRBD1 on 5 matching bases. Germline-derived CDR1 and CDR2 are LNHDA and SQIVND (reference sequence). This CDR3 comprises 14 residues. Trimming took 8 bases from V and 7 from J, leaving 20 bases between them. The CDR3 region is CASRCPGGRCGYTF. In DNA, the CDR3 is TGTGCCAGTCGATGCCCCGGGGGTAGGTGTGGCTACACCTTC.